Detailed here is one T cell receptor (beta chain). Its antigen is unknown. This sample was taken from a study of cytomegalovirus exposure and HLA in healthy donors. The PCR made use of 60 Vbeta and 13 Jbeta primers. Assay: immunoSEQ multiplex PCR; the TCRdb copy retains only in-frame clones and omits some. This table holds just over 150,000 clones, roughly 88% found once. Study results and caveats: Immune exposure information available was restricted to CMV serostatus. A later analysis by the authors found several of the most significant clusters apparently linked to common viral pathogens. Cytomegalovirus-associated status was assigned to around 160 TCR beta chains.

Germline V gene sequence: CDR1 MRHNA, CDR2 SNTAGT. With 4 bases clipped from V and 3 bases from J, the junction kept 3 bases outside the gene matches. This CDR3 has 14 amino acids. The sample comprised PBMCs. This TCR was sampled from a man aged 45-65 years in good health and CMV-seropositive. The V and J genes are TRBV6-4 and TRBJ1-1, with 9 bases lining up with TRBD1. The CDR3 bases are TGTGCCAGCAGTGCCCGGACAGGGGACACTGAAGCTTTCTTT. Translated: CASSARTGDTEAFF.